Shown below are 24 T cell receptor beta chains from a single sample sequenced in a study of blood T cells in healthy people across ages. A second about 7 to 12 cycle PCR used barcoded and J-beta primers. TCRdb called the 5' RACE reads again in MiXCR, with one record for every CDR3 protein. This repertoire shows about 1.6 million distinct CDR3 sequences, about 35% found once; its top ten account for around 10%. The source material was blood. These receptors originate from a woman aged 25 to 39 in good health.

A few counts support this clonotype. This chain uses TRBV6-1 with TRBJ1-5; D might be TRBD1 (6 bases). Per the germline V gene, CDR1 is MNHNS and CDR2 is SASEGT. Trimming took 3 bases from V and 0 from J, leaving 18 bases between them. The CDR3 spans 18 residues. The CDR3 loop is CASSERGDRPSSNQPQHF. CDR3 coding DNA: TGTGCCAGCAGTGAGAGAGGTGACAGGCCGAGTAGCAATCAGCCCCAGCATTTT.

This clonotype was seen a handful of times. The rearrangement joins TRBV15 to TRBJ2-3; D is unclear. The ends were cut back, 1 base at V and 4 bases at J, with 6 bases in the middle. The germline V gene has CDR1 LNHNV and CDR2 YYDKDF (reference sequence). CDR3 length: 13 residues. The CDR3 spells CATSRAWSDTQYF. The DNA for the CDR3 is TGTGCCACCAGCAGAGCGTGGTCAGATACGCAGTATTTT. The complete variable domain, with remaining parts taken from reference TRBV15 and TRBJ2-3, reads DAMVIQNPRYQVTQFGKPVTLSCSQTLNHNVMYWYQQKSSQAPKLLFHYYDKDFNNEADTPDNFQSRRPNTSFCFLDIRSPGLGDTAMYLCATSRAWSDTQYFGPGTRLTVL.

This chain uses TRBV2 with TRBJ2-5; 14 nucleotides match TRBD2. The CDR3 loop spans 18 amino acids. Trimming at V came to 6 bases and at J to 1 base, leaving 10 bases not matched to a gene. Germline V gene lookup returns CDR1 SNHLY and CDR2 FYNNEI. DNA for the CDR3: TGTGCCAGCAGCACAAGGGGACTAGCGGGGGAACGCCAAGAGACCCAGTACTTC. It translates to CASSTRGLAGERQETQYF.

The sample holds many counts of this clonotype. This chain joins TRBV29-1 and TRBJ2-3; 7 nucleotides agree with TRBD1. CDR3 length equals 13 residues. Germline trimming cut 6 bases from V and 5 bases from J; bases unmatched to any gene: 8. Per the germline V gene, CDR1 is SQVTM and CDR2 is ANQGSEA. CDR3 sequence: CSVRQGLEDTQYF. Here the CDR3 DNA reads TGCAGCGTCAGACAGGGATTAGAAGATACGCAGTATTTT.

This clonotype was detected only a few times. This chain connects TRBV29-1 to TRBJ2-3, with TRBD2 as a possible D gene (6 bases). V was cut by 3 bases and J by 9 bases, with 10 bases left in between. The V gene's germline CDR1 is SQVTM and CDR2 ANQGSEA. The CDR3 length is 11 residues. The CDR3 coding sequence is TGCAGCGTTGATGGAGGGTCCACGCAGTATTTT. This codes for CSVDGGSTQYF.

In this sample, this clonotype turned up a few times. At one end the junction does not follow the germline gene, possibly because of a read error. This sequence joins TRBV29-1 and TRBJ1-2; no firm D call. CDR1 and CDR2 from the germline V gene are SQVTM and ANQGSEA. The CDR3 is 12 residues long. DNA of the CDR3: TGCAGCGGTGAAGGATGGTTGGGTGGCTACACCTTC. This translates into CSGEGWLGGYTF.

The chain couples TRBV4-1 to TRBJ2-3; either TRBD1 or TRBD2 may supply D (5 bases each). Germline V gene data show CDR1 as MGHRA and CDR2 as YSYEKL. V lost 1 base and J lost 0, with 14 bases in between. This CDR3 contains 17 residues. CDR3 sequence: CASSQGFIGASTDTQYF. The CDR3 DNA reads as TGCGCCAGCAGCCAAGGATTTATCGGGGCCAGCACAGATACGCAGTATTTT.

This sequence joins TRBV18 and TRBJ2-6; D is undetermined. Germline lookup yields CDR1 KGHSH and CDR2 LQKENI. CDR3 length: 17 amino acids. V lost 0 bases, J lost 4 bases, and 13 bases lay in between. CDR3 sequence reads: CASSPPSWMGGANVLTF. The CDR3 nucleotides read TGTGCCAGCTCACCACCTTCGTGGATGGGAGGGGCCAACGTCCTGACTTTC.

Only a few counts were recorded for this clonotype. The rearrangement uses TRBV3-1 and TRBJ1-1, with D perhaps matching TRBD1 (6 bases). Germline loops: CDR1 LGHDT, CDR2 YNNKEL (reference sequence). The CDR3 runs to 16 residues. V dropped 5 bases and J dropped 4 bases, with 20 bases sitting between them. The CDR3 reads CASSFRQDSWGTEAFF. The CDR3 region has the DNA TGTGCCAGCAGCTTTAGACAGGACTCTTGGGGCACTGAAGCTTTCTTT.

The chain recombines TRBV20-1 with TRBJ2-5; the D gene is possibly TRBD2 (6 bases). The better agreement between TRBJ2-7 and the DNA end casts doubt on the J call. Germline V gene sequence: CDR1 DFQATT, CDR2 SNEGSKA (reference sequence). The CDR3 is 12 residues long. The CDR3 DNA reads TGCAGTGCTAGAACTAGCATCGACGAGCAGTACTTC. It codes for CSARTSIDEQYF.

This clonotype has only a few counts. V usage is TRBV3-1 and J usage is TRBJ2-1; TRBD1 matches at 9 bases. CDR3 size: 15 residues. The germline V gene has CDR1 LGHDT and CDR2 YNNKEL (reference sequence). V lost 3 bases, J lost 7 bases, and 7 bases stayed unmatched. Here the CDR3 reads CASSQGQGLGNEQFF. For the CDR3, the DNA is TGTGCCAGCAGCCAGGGACAGGGCTTAGGGAATGAGCAGTTCTTC.

This clonotype appeared many times. This CDR3 reads CASSLKVLPTRPEDTQYF. In DNA, the CDR3 is TGTGCCAGCAGCCTTAAAGTCCTTCCGACCAGGCCGGAAGATACGCAGTATTTT. The chain employs TRBV6-1 and TRBJ2-3; no definite D call. Germline V gene sequence: CDR1 MNHNS, CDR2 SASEGT. V was clipped by 6 bases and J by 5 bases, with 27 bases between them. This CDR3 has 18 amino acids.

Note on this clonotype: A much larger clone differs from this one at a single base, so this may be a read error. The chain links TRBV6-1 to TRBJ2-5; possibly TRBD2 for D (6 bases). The CDR3 covers 14 residues. Germline lookup yields CDR1 MNHNS and CDR2 SASEGT. CDR3 bases: TGTGCCAGCAGTGAAGGGCGGGATCAAGAGACCCGGTACTTC. It codes for CASSEGRDQETRYF.

This chain uses TRBV6-5 with TRBJ2-1, with D possibly being TRBD1 (6 bases). CDR1 and CDR2 (germline): MNHEY, SVGAGI. The V end lost 5 bases, the J end lost 6 bases, and 17 bases lay between the germline ends. The CDR3 extends over 15 amino acids. CDR3 amino acids: CASSAHDRRVNEQFF. CDR3 DNA sequence: TGTGCCAGCAGTGCACACGACAGGCGGGTCAATGAGCAGTTCTTC.

The chain combines TRBV7-9 with TRBJ2-5; no firm D call. V lost 0 bases, J lost 4 bases, and 15 bases lay in between. Per the germline V gene, CDR1 is SEHNR and CDR2 is FQNEAQ (reference sequence). This CDR3 has 16 amino acids. The DNA for the CDR3 is TGTGCCAGCAGCTTAGCTGAGTTATCGATCGGAGAGACCCAGTACTTC. Protein product: CASSLAELSIGETQYF.

This chain joins TRBV3-1 and TRBJ1-6; D remains ambiguous. The CDR3 has 13 residues. Trimming stripped 4 bases from V and 9 bases from J, with 10 bases between. Germline V gene lookup returns CDR1 LGHDT and CDR2 YNNKEL (reference sequence). The CDR3 protein is CASSPPRGSPLHF. The CDR3 DNA reads TGTGCCAGCAGCCCCCCTCGGGGTTCACCCCTCCACTTT.

V usage is TRBV20-1 and J usage is TRBJ2-7; 9 positions agree with TRBD1. V trimming: 2 bases; J trimming: 4 bases; junction bases outside the gene matches: 9. CDR3 size: 15 residues. Germline V gives CDR1 DFQATT, CDR2 SNEGSKA (reference sequence). The chain's CDR3 is CSARRGRQGVYEQYF. The CDR3 DNA is TGCAGTGCTAGAAGGGGCCGACAGGGGGTTTACGAGCAGTACTTC.

The chain combines TRBV12-3 or TRBV12-4 with TRBJ1-4; no definite D call. V was cut by 8 bases and J by 12 bases, with 16 bases left in between. The CDR3 length is 12 residues. The CDR3 loop is CASQIYGLELFF. The DNA of the CDR3 is TGTGCCAGCCAAATTTACGGCTTGGAACTGTTTTTT.

There are many counts of this clonotype. The V gene is TRBV24-1, the J gene TRBJ1-5, with TRBD1 as a possible D gene (6 bases). Germline CDR1 and CDR2: KGHDR and SFDVKD. The CDR3 runs 15 residues. The germline V and J ends were trimmed by 4 bases and 3 bases, with 12 bases remaining between them. The CDR3 loop is CATSDLTGNNQPQHF. The DNA of the CDR3 is TGTGCCACCAGTGACCTTACAGGGAACAATCAGCCCCAGCATTTT.

This clonotype has just a few counts. The chain employs TRBV24-1 and TRBJ2-7, with D tentatively TRBD2 (7 bases). V was trimmed by 4 bases and J by 2 bases, leaving 11 bases between them. Looked up from germline, CDR1 is KGHDR and CDR2 is SFDVKD. The CDR3 runs to 14 residues. Here the CDR3 DNA reads TGTGCCACCAGTGAGGGGGGGCGAGCCTACGAGCAGTACTTC. It translates to CATSEGGRAYEQYF.

CDR3 amino acids: CASSLSRQGGNQPQHF. For the CDR3, the DNA is TGTGCCAGCAGTTTATCCCGACAGGGGGGGAATCAGCCCCAGCATTTT. The chain joins TRBV27 to TRBJ1-5; TRBD1 matches at 9 bases. V was clipped by 0 bases and J by 4 bases; unmatched bases: 4. This CDR3 region has 16 residues. Germline assignment: CDR1 MNHEY and CDR2 SMNVEV (reference sequence).

This clonotype has more than one count but fewer than ten. This chain uses TRBV29-1 with TRBJ2-5; D could derive from TRBD1 or TRBD2 (5 bases each). The V and J ends lost 7 bases and 0 bases respectively, with 15 bases between them. CDR3 length: 14 amino acids. Per germline, CDR1 SQVTM and CDR2 ANQGSEA. The CDR3 nucleotides are TGCAGCGGGACGACCGGGACGGACCAAGAGACCCAGTACTTC. This codes for CSGTTGTDQETQYF.

This clonotype was counted a few times. V is TRBV5-1 and J is TRBJ2-2; D is unclear. V lost 3 bases to trimming and J lost 3 bases, with 9 bases between them. The CDR3 is made up of 14 amino acids. Germline loops: CDR1 SGHRS, CDR2 YFSETQ. The DNA of the CDR3 is TGCGCCAGCAGCTCGGAAGCCTACACCGGGGAGCTGTTTTTT. The encoded protein is CASSSEAYTGELFF.

The J gene is TRBJ1-1, the V gene TRBV30; no clear D. Germline CDR1 and CDR2: GTSNPN and SVGIG (reference sequence). With 4 bases removed from V and 5 bases from J, the gap between germline ends came to 8 bases. The CDR3 loop spans 11 amino acids. In nucleotides, the CDR3 is TGTGCCTGGAATAACCCTACTGAAGCTTTCTTT. Encoded protein: CAWNNPTEAFF. Looking up the rest from reference TRBV30 and TRBJ1-1 gives the full variable domain: SQTIHQWPATLVQPVGSPLSLECTVEGTSNPNLYWYRQAAGRGLQLLFYSVGIGQISSEVPQNLSASRPQDRQFILSSKKLLLSDSGFYLCAWNNPTEAFFGQGTRLTVV.